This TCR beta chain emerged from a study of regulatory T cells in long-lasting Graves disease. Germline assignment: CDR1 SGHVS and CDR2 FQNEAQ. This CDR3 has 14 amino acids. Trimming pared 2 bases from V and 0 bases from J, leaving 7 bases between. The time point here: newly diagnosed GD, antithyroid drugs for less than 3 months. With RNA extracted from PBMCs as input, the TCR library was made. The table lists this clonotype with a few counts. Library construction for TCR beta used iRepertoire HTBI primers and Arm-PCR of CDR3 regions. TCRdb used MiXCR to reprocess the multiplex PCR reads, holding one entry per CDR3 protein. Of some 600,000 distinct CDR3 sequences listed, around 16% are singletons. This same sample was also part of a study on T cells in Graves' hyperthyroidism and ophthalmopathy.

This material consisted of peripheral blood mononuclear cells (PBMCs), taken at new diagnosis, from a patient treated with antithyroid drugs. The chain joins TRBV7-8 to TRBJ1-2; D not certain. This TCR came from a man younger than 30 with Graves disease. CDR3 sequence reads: CASSLTPSNYGYTF. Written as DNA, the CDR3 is TGTGCCAGCAGCTTAACCCCTTCTAACTATGGCTACACCTTC. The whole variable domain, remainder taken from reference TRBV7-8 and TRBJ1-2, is GAGVSQSPRYKVAKRGQDVALRCDPISGHVSLFWYQQALGQGPEFLTYFQNEAQLDKSGLPSDRFFAERPEGSVSTLKIQRTQQEDSAVYLCASSLTPSNYGYTFGSGTRLTVV.